This passage covers 11 T cell receptor beta chains from one sample sequenced in a study of OX40 agonist ivuxolimab in advanced cancers. Sequencing used immunoSEQ multiplex PCR; TCRdb keeps in-frame clones, though not all of them. The table lists 65,000 to 70,000 clones, approximately 78% of them singletons. Here the sequenced sample was CD4+ or CD8+ T cells sorted from blood, taken in a trial of the OX40 agonist ivuxolimab. Receptor source: an adult with an advanced solid tumor such as melanoma, head and neck, liver or kidney cancer.

J is TRBJ2-1 and V is TRBV11-2; D may be TRBD2 (6 bases). The CDR3 has 15 amino acids. The V gene's germline CDR1 is SGHAT and CDR2 FQNNGV. V was cut by 1 base and J by 7 bases, with 14 bases left in between. The CDR3 coding sequence is TGTGCCAGCAGCTTAGTTGGGGGGTTTATAAATGAGCAGTTCTTC. Translation: CASSLVGGFINEQFF.

This clone was detected many times. The chain employs TRBV18 and TRBJ2-1, with D uncertain. The CDR3 is made up of 17 amino acids. Deletions cut 1 base from V and 7 bases from J, with 20 bases between. Germline V gene lookup returns CDR1 KGHSH and CDR2 LQKENI. The CDR3 here is CASSPLSSASFLNEQFF. In nucleotides, the CDR3 is TGTGCCAGCTCACCACTAAGCAGTGCTAGTTTTTTGAATGAGCAGTTCTTC.

This clone occurred once. Other DNA sequences in the sample encode the same CDR3. This CDR3 is CASSPGQQETQYF. The CDR3 nucleotides are TGTGCCAGCTCACCAGGACAGCAAGAGACCCAGTACTTC. The rearrangement uses TRBV18 and TRBJ2-5; tentatively, D is TRBD1 (6 bases). The germline V gene has CDR1 KGHSH and CDR2 LQKENI. V was cut by 2 bases and J by 2 bases, with 6 bases left in between. This CDR3 has 13 amino acids.

The CDR3 region has the DNA TGTGCCAGCAGCCAAGGCGATTTCCGCAGGGGGGGGTACAATGAGCAGTTCTTC. Encoded protein: CASSQGDFRRGGYNEQFF. The chain couples TRBV16 to TRBJ2-1; the D gene could be TRBD1 or TRBD2 (7 bases each). The germline V gene encodes CDR1 KGHSY and CDR2 FQNENV. V was pared by 2 bases and J by 4 bases, with 21 bases between. This CDR3 has 18 residues.

This chain uses TRBV5-4 with TRBJ2-3; no firm D call. Trimming removed 7 bases at V and 1 base at J, with 10 bases between. This CDR3 spans 13 amino acids. CDR1 and CDR2 (germline): SGHNT, YYREEE (reference sequence). This CDR3 is CASSNRGTDTQYF. The CDR3 region has the DNA TGTGCCAGCTCTAACCGGGGCACAGATACGCAGTATTTT.

This clone has a single count. CDR3 in DNA: TGTGCCAGCAGCTCCGGGACAGGGGGCGCATATGGCTACACCTTC. It encodes CASSSGTGGAYGYTF. This chain links TRBV5-6 with TRBJ1-2; 12 positions match TRBD1. Germline loops: CDR1 SGHDT, CDR2 YYEEEE. The CDR3 runs to 15 residues. Unmatched junction bases numbered 5, after V lost 3 bases and J lost 5 bases. Based on the CDR3 plus reference TRBV5-6 and TRBJ1-2, the full variable domain is DAGVTQSPTHLIKTRGQQVTLRCSPKSGHDTVSWYQQALGQGPQFIFQYYEEEERQRGNFPDRFSGHQFPNYSSELNVNALLLGDSALYLCASSSGTGGAYGYTFGSGTRLTVV.

The chain has TRBV5-1 and TRBJ2-3, with TRBD2 identical over 13 bases. Germline trimming cut 4 bases from V and 5 bases from J; bases unmatched to any gene: 4. This CDR3 has 15 amino acids. Germline V gene lookup returns CDR1 SGHRS and CDR2 YFSETQ. CDR3 bases: TGCGCCAGCAGCCTGGGACTAGCGGGGCGAGATACGCAGTATTTT. Protein product: CASSLGLAGRDTQYF.

A remark on this clone: This specimen includes other DNA sequences encoding the same CDR3. V is TRBV13 and J is TRBJ1-1, with 8 bases identical to TRBD1. The ends lost 5 bases at V and 1 base at J; junction bases unmatched: 3. CDR1 PRHDT and CDR2 FYEKMQ come from the germline V gene (reference sequence). This CDR3 has 14 amino acids. In DNA form, the CDR3 reads TGTGCCAGCAGCCGAGGACAGGGGAACACTGAAGCTTTCTTT. Translating it yields CASSRGQGNTEAFF.

The rearrangement links TRBV7-3 to TRBJ2-1, with D possibly TRBD2 on 6 matching bases. Per the germline V gene, CDR1 is SGHTA and CDR2 is FQGTGA. The CDR3 sequence is 15 residues long. V was pared by 2 bases and J by 7 bases, with 15 bases between. The CDR3 region has the DNA TGTGCCAGCAGCTTATATTCGGGGACTCCAAATGAGCAGTTCTTC. Its translation: CASSLYSGTPNEQFF.

This chain's CDR3 is CASSLTGGGNEKLFF. In DNA form, the CDR3 reads TGTGCCAGCAGTTTGACAGGGGGAGGTAATGAAAAACTGTTTTTT. V gene TRBV28 combines with J gene TRBJ1-4, with 9 bases matching TRBD1. The CDR3 consists of 15 residues. V dropped 3 bases and J dropped 4; count of bases not matched to a gene: 3. Germline CDR1 is MDHEN and CDR2 is SYDVKM.

This chain links TRBV27 with TRBJ1-6, with D perhaps TRBD1 (5 bases). The CDR3 totals 16 residues. V was clipped by 6 bases and J by 10 bases, with 22 bases between them. Germline-derived CDR1 and CDR2 are MNHEY and SMNVEV (reference sequence). CDR3: CASSYGRDRFRSPLHF. The CDR3, as DNA: TGTGCCAGCAGCTATGGCCGGGACCGGTTTCGCTCACCCCTCCACTTT.